This entry lists 2 T cell receptor beta chains sequenced from one sample in a study of cytomegalovirus exposure and HLA in healthy donors. The PCR had 60 Vbeta and 13 Jbeta primers. Profiling relied on immunoSEQ multiplex PCR, and the TCRdb table lists in-frame clones only, not all of them. The repertoire holds fewer than 200,000 clones, with around 75% as singletons. Sequences were obtained from PBMCs. The receptors were gathered from a male donor in good health and CMV-seronegative.

CDR3 bases: TGTGCCAGCAGTTACTCTGCCAGGGGTTATGGCTACACCTTC. Protein: CASSYSARGYGYTF. J is TRBJ1-2 and V is TRBV6-6, with D perhaps TRBD1 (6 bases). The CDR3 is made up of 14 amino acids. CDR1 and CDR2 (germline): MNHNY, SVGAGI (reference sequence). Trimming pared 0 bases from V and 5 bases from J, leaving 10 bases between.

This clone has a single count. The chain links TRBV5-1 to TRBJ1-1, with D tentatively TRBD1 (5 bases). Germline CDR1 reads SGHRS; CDR2 reads YFSETQ. This CDR3 comprises 12 residues. The V end was cut by 4 bases, the J end by 10 bases, with 14 bases between. CDR3 in amino acids: CASSALGTSAFF. DNA for the CDR3: TGCGCCAGCAGCGCCCTAGGGACTTCAGCTTTCTTT. Based on the CDR3 plus reference TRBV5-1 and TRBJ1-1, the full variable domain is KAGVTQTPRYLIKTRGQQVTLSCSPISGHRSVSWYQQTPGQGLQFLFEYFSETQRNKGNFPGRFSGRQFSNSRSEMNVSTLELGDSALYLCASSALGTSAFFGQGTRLTVV.